The following is a T cell receptor (beta chain) sequence with its context. No antigen is known for it. The junction departs from the called germline gene at one end, perhaps through a read error. The CDR3 has 15 amino acids. In germline, CDR1 is MNHEY, CDR2 SMNVEV (reference sequence). The sample comes from a study of identical twins. Notes on the study in general: The study found that models underestimated out-of-frame TCR alpha sharing in monozygotic twins. The degree of excess twin sharing was weaker in beta out-of-frame sequences.

cDNA carried unique molecular identifiers, and a universal primer site was added by template switching. TCRdb reanalysed the 5' RACE reads using MiXCR and keeps one entry per CDR3 protein. The data contain hundreds of thousands of distinct CDR3 sequences, about 20% of them singletons. These data are also associated with another study on T cells expressing NK-cell markers. That work adds: Seven of the eight sequenced donors were classified as HCMV-seropositive, and one was classified as seronegative.

What was sequenced was PBMCs. This TCR was sampled from a young woman in good health. The chain has TRBV27 and TRBJ2-7; D may correspond to TRBD1 or TRBD2 (5 bases each). DNA for the CDR3: TGTGCCAGCAGTTTATTGGGGGACGGGACCTACGAGCGGTACTTC. The encoded protein is CASSLLGDGTYERYF.